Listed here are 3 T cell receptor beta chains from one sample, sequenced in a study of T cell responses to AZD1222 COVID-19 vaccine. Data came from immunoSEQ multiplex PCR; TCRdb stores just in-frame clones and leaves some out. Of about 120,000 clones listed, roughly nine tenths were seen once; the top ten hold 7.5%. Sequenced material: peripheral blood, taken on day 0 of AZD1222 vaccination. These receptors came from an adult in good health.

As DNA, the CDR3 is TGTGCCAGCAAGAGCAGGGGGCGCGGGAATTCACCCCTCCACTTT. Translation: CASKSRGRGNSPLHF. This sequence joins TRBV6-5 and TRBJ1-6, with 8 positions matching TRBD1. The V gene end was trimmed by 7 bases and the J gene end by 7 bases; junction bases not matched to a gene: 9. The length of the CDR3 is 15 residues. Germline loops: CDR1 MNHEY, CDR2 SVGAGI.

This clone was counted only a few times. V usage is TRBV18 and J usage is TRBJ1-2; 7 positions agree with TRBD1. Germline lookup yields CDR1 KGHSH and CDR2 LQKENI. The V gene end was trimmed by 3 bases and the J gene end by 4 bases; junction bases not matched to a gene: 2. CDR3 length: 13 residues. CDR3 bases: TGTGCCAGCTCACCGACAGGGCGCTATGGCTACACCTTC. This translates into CASSPTGRYGYTF.

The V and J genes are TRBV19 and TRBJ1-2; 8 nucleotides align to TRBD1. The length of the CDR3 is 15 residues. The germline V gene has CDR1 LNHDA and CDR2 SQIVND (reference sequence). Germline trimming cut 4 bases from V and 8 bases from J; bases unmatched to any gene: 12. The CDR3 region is CASSKQLTGVLGYTF. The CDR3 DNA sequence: TGTGCCAGTAGTAAACAACTGACAGGGGTTTTAGGCTACACCTTC. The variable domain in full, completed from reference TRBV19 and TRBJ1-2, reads DGGITQSPKYLFRKEGQNVTLSCEQNLNHDAMYWYRQDPGQGLRLIYYSQIVNDFQKGDIAEGYSVSREKKESFPLTVTSAQKNPTAFYLCASSKQLTGVLGYTFGSGTRLTVV.